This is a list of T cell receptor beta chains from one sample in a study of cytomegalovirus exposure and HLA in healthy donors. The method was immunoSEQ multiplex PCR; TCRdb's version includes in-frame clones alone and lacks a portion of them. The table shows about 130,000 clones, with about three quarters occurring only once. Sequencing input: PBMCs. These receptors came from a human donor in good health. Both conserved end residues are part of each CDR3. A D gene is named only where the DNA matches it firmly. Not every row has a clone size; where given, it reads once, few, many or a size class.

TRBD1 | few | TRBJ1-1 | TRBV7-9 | TGTGCCAGCAGCAACCGGGACAGGCGATTTTCGAACACTGAAGCTTTCTTT | CASSNRDRRFSNTEAFF
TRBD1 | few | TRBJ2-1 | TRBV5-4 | TGTGCCAGCAGCGCCGGGACAGGGGACTACAATGAGCAGTTCTTC | CASSAGTGDYNEQFF
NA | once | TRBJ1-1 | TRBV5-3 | TGTGCCAGAAGCTTGGTCGTTTCTATGAACACTGAAGCTTTCTTT | CARSLVVSMNTEAFF
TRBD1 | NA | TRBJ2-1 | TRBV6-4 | TGTGCCAGCAGTGAGACAGGGGGCTCGTACAATGAGCAGTTCTTC | CASSETGGSYNEQFF
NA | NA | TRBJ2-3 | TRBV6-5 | TGTGCCAGCAGTGCACAGATATCAGATACGCAGTATTTT | CASSAQISDTQYF
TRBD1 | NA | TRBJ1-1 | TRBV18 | TGTGCCAGCTCACCATTTAAAGGACAGGCGAACACTGAAGCTTTCTTT | CASSPFKGQANTEAFF
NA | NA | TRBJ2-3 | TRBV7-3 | TGTGCCAGCAGCTGGGAGAACACAGATACGCAGTATTTT | CASSWENTDTQYF
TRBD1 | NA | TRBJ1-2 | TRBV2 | TGTGCCAGCAGCCAGGGGGACAGAAACTATGGCTACACCTTC | CASSQGDRNYGYTF
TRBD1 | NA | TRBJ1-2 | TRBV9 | TGTGCCAGCGACCGGACAGGGTTTGGCTACACCTTC | CASDRTGFGYTF
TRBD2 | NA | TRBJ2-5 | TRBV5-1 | TGCGCCAGCAGCTTGAGGGGACTAGGGGAGACCCAGTACTTC | CASSLRGLGETQYF
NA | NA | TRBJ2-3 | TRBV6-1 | TGTGCCAGCAGTGAAAGTGGCAGGGGCTACACAGATACGCAGTATTTT | CASSESGRGYTDTQYF
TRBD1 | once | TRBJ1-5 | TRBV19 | TGTGCCAGTAACGGACAGGGGGGGAATCAGCCCCAGCATTTT | CASNGQGGNQPQHF
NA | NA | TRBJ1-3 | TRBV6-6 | TGTGCCAGCAGGAGGGGACTTTCCTCTGGAAACACCATATATTTT | CASRRGLSSGNTIYF
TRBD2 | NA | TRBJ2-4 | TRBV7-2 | TGTGCCAGCAGGGAAGCGGGAGTTCGAAACATTCAGTACTTC | CASREAGVRNIQYF
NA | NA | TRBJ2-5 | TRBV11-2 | TGTGCCAGCAGCCCGTCGGAGACCCAGTACTTC | CASSPSETQYF
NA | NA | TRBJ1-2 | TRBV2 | TGTGCCAGCACTATCCGGACAGCTGCCTATGGCTACACCTTC | CASTIRTAAYGYTF
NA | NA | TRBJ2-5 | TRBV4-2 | TGTGCCAGCAGCCCCCAGATTCAGCAAGAGACCCAGTACTTC | CASSPQIQQETQYF
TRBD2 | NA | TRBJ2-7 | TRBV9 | TGTGCCAGCAGCGTAGTACCGAGGACTAGCGGGGAGACCTACGAGCAGTACTTC | CASSVVPRTSGETYEQYF
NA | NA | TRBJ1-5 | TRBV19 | TGTGCCAGTAGTATTAACGGGGAGGTTCAGCCCCAGCATTTT | CASSINGEVQPQHF
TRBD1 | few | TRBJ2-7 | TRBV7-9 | TGTGCCAGCAGCCCCCGGACAGGCTACGAGCAGTACTTC | CASSPRTGYEQYF
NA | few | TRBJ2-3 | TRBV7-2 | TGTGCCAGCAGCTTAGCGCCTAGTCCAGATACGCAGTATTTT | CASSLAPSPDTQYF
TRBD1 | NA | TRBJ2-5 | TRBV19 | TGTGCCAGCCAACCGGGACAGGGCCCATCAGAGACCCAGTACTTC | CASQPGQGPSETQYF
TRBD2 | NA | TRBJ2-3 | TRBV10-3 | TGTGCCATCAGTGAGGGGGTCGCTAGCGGGATCACAGATACGCAGTATTTT | CAISEGVASGITDTQYF
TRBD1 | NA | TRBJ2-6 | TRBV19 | TGTGCCAGTAGTATAGGAGGGGGCGGTGGGGCCAACGTCCTGACTTTC | CASSIGGGGGANVLTF
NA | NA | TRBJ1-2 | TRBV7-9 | TGTTCCAGCAGCTTGGCTCTGGAGGGCTACACCTTC | CSSSLALEGYTF
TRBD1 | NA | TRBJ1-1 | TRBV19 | TGTGCCAGCTTCCGGGGGACAGCGAACACTGAAGCTTTCTTT | CASFRGTANTEAFF
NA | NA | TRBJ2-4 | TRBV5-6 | TGTGCCAGCAGCCCGATAGGGTGGGGGGAAGCCAAAAACATTCAGTACTTC | CASSPIGWGEAKNIQYF
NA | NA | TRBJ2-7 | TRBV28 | TGTGCCAGCAGTACCAGGGTCCTCTACGAGCAGTACTTC | CASSTRVLYEQYF
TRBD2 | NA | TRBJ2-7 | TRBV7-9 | TGTGCCAGCAGCTTAGCGGCTAGCGGGAGGGCCGGCGAGCAGTACTTC | CASSLAASGRAGEQYF